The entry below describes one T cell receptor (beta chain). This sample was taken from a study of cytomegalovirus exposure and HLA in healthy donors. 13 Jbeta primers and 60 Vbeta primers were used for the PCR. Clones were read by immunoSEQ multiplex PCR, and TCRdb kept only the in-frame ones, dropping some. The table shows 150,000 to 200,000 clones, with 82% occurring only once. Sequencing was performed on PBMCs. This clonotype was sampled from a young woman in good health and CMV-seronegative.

The CDR3 reads CASSQEAGRADTQYF. The DNA of the CDR3 is TGTGCCAGCAGCCAAGAGGCGGGGCGGGCAGATACGCAGTATTTT. The chain is built from TRBV4-2 and TRBJ2-3, with D possibly TRBD2 on 6 matching bases. Trimming took 0 bases from V and 4 from J, leaving 11 bases between them. The germline gives CDR1 LGHNA, CDR2 YNFKEQ. The CDR3 extends over 15 amino acids.